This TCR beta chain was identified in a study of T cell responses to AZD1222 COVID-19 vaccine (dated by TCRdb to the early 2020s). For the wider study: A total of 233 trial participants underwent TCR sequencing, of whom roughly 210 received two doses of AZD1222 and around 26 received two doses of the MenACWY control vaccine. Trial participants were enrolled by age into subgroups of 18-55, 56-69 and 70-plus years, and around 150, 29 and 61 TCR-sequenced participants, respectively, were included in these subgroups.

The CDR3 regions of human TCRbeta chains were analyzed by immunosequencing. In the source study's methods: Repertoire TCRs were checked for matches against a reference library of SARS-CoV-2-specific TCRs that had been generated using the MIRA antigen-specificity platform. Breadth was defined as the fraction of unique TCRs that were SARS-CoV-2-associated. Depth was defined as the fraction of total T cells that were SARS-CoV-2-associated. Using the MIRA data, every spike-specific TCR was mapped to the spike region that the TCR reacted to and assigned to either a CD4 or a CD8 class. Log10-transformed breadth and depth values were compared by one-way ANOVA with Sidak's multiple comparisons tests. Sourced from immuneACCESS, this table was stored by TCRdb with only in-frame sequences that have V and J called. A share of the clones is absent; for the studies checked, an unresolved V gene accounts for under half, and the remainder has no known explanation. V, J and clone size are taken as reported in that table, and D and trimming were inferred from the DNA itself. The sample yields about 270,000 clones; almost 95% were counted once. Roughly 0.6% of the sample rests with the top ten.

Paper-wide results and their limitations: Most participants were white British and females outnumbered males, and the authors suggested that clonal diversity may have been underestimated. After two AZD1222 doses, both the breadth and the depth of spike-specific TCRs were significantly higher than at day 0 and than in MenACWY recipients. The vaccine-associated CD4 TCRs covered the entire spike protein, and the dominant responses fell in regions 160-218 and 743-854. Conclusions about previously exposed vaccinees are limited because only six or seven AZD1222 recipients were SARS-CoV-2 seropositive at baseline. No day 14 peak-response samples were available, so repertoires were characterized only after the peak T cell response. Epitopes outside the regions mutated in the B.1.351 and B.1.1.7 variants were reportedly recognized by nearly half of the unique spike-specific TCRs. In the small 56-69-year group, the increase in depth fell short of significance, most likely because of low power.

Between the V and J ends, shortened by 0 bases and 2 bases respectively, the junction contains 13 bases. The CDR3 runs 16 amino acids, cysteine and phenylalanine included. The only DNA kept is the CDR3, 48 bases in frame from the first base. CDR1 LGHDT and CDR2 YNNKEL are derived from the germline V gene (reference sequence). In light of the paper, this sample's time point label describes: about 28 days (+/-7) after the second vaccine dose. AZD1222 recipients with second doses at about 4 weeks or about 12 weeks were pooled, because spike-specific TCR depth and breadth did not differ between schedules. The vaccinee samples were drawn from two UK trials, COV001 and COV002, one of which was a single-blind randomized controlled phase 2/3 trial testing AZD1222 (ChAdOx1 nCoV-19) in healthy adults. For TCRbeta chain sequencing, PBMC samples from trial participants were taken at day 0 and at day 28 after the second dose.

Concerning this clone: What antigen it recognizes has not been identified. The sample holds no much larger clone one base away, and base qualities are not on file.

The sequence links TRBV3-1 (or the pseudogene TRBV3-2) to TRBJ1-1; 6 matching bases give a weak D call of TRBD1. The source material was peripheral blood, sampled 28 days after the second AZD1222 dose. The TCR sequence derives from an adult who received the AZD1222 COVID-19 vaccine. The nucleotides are TGTGCCAGCAGCCAAGATCGGGGGGCTAGAAACACTGAAGCTTTCTTT. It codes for CASSQDRGARNTEAFF.